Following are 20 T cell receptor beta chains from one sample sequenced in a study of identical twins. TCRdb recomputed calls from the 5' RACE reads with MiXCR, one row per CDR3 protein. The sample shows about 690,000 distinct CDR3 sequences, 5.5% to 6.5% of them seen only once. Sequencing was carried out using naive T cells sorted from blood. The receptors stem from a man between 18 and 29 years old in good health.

The CDR3 coding sequence is TGTGCCACCAGTGATTCGATTCCTTGGAATGAGCAGTTCTTC. Translation gives CATSDSIPWNEQFF. The rearrangement links TRBV24-1 to TRBJ2-1, with D hard to call. V was pared by 2 bases and J by 7 bases, with 11 bases between. Germline V gene lookup returns CDR1 KGHDR and CDR2 SFDVKD. The CDR3 is 14 residues long.

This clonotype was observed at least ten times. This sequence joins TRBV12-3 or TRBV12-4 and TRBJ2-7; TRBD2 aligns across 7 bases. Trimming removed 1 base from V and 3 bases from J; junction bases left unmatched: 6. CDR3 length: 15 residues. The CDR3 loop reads CASSLGRELRYEQYF. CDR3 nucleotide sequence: TGTGCCAGCAGTTTAGGGCGGGAGCTCCGCTACGAGCAGTACTTC.

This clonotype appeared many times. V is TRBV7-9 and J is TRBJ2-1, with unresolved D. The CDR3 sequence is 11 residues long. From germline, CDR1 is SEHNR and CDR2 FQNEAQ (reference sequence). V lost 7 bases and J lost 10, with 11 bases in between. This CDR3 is CASTRIGEQFF. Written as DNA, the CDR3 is TGTGCCAGCACCAGGATTGGCGAGCAGTTCTTC.

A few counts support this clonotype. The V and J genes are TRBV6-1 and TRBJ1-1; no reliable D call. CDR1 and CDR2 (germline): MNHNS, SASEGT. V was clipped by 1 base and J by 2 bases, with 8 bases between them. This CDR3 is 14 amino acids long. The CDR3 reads CASSEDRGNTEAFF. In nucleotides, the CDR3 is TGTGCCAGCAGTGAAGACAGAGGAAACACTGAAGCTTTCTTT.

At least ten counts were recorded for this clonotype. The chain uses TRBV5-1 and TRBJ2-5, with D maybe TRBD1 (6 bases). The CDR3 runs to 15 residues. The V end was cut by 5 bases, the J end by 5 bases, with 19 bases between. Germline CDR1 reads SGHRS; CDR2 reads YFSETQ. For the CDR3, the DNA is TGCGCCAGCAGAGGGGTCAAGGGGGTCGGCGAGACCCAGTACTTC. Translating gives CASRGVKGVGETQYF.

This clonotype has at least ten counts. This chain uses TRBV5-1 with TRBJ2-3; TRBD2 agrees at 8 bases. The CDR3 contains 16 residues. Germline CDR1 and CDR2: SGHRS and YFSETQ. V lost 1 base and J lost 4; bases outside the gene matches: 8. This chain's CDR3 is CASSLSGSGRADTQYF. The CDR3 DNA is TGCGCCAGCAGCTTGAGCGGAAGCGGGAGAGCAGATACGCAGTATTTT.

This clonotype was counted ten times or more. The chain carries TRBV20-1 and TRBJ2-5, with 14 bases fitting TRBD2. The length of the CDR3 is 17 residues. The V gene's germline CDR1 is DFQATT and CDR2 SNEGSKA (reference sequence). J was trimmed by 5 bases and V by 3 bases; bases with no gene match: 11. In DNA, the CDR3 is TGCAGTGCTAGTGGGAGACTAGCGGGAGGGTATTTGGAGACCCAGTACTTC. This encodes CSASGRLAGGYLETQYF.

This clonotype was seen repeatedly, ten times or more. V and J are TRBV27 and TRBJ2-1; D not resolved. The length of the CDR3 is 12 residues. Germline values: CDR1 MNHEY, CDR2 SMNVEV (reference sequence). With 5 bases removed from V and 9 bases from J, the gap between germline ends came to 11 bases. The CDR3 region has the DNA TGTGCCAGCAGTCGGGTTGGGGTTGAGCAGTTCTTC. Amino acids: CASSRVGVEQFF.

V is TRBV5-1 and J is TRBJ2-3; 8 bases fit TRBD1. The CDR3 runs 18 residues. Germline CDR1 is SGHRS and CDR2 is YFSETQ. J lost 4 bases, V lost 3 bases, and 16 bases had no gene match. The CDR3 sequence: CASSSPGQELIRADTQYF. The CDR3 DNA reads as TGCGCCAGCAGCTCCCCGGGACAGGAGCTTATTCGCGCAGATACGCAGTATTTT.

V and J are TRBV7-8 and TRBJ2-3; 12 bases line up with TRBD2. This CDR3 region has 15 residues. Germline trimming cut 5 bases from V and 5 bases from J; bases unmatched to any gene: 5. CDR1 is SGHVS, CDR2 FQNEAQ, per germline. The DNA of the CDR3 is TGTGCCAGCAGCCGACTAGCGGGAGATATAGATACGCAGTATTTT. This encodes CASSRLAGDIDTQYF.

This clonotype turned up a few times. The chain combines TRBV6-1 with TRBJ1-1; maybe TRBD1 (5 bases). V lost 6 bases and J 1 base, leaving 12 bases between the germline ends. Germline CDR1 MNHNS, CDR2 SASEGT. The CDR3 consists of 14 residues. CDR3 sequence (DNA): TGTGCCAGCAGAGGTCAGGGAGGGAACACTGAAGCTTTCTTT. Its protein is CASRGQGGNTEAFF.

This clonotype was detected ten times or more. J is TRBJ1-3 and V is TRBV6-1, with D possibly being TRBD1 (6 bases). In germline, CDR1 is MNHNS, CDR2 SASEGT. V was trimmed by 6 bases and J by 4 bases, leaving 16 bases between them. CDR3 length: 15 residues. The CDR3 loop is CASSPSTGYGNTIYF. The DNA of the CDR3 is TGTGCCAGCAGCCCAAGTACAGGGTACGGAAACACCATATATTTT.

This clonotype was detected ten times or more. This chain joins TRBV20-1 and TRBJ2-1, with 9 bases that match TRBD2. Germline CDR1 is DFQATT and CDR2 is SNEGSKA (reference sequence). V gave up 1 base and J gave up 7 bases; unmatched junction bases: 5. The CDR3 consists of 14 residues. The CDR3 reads CSARVGLAKNEQFF. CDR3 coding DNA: TGCAGTGCTAGAGTTGGACTAGCGAAGAATGAGCAGTTCTTC.

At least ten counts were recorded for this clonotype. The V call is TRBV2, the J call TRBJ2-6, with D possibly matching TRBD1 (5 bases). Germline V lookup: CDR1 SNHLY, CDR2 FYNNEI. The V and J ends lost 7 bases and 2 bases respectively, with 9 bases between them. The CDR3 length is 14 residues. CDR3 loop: CASKAGPGANVLTF. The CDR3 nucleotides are TGTGCCAGCAAGGCAGGGCCTGGGGCCAACGTCCTGACTTTC.

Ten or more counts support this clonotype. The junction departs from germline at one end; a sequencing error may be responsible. The CDR3 sequence: CSARVMGQQTKYGYTF. The CDR3 DNA is TGCAGTGCCAGGGTTATGGGACAGCAGACTAAGTATGGCTACACCTTC. The chain carries TRBV20-1 and TRBJ1-2; TRBD1 matches 7 bases. CDR3 length: 16 residues. The germline V gene encodes CDR1 DFQATT and CDR2 SNEGSKA (reference sequence).

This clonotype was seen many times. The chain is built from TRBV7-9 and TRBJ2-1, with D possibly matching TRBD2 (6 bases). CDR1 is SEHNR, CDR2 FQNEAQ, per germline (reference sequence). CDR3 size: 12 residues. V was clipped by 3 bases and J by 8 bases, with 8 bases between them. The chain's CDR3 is CASSFWGDEQFF. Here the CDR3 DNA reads TGTGCCAGCAGCTTTTGGGGGGATGAGCAGTTCTTC.

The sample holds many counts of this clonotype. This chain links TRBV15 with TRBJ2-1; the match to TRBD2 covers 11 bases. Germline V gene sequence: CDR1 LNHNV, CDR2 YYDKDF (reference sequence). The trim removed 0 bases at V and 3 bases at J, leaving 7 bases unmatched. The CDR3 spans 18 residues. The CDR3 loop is CATSREELAGVVYNEQFF. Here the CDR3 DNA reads TGTGCCACCAGCAGAGAAGAACTAGCGGGAGTGGTCTACAATGAGCAGTTCTTC.

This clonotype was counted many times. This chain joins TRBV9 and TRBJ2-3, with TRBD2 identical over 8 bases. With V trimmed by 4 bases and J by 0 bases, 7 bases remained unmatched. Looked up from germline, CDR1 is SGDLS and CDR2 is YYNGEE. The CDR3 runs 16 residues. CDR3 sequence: CASSRLSGTSTDTQYF. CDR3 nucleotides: TGTGCCAGCAGCCGCCTTAGCGGGACTAGCACAGATACGCAGTATTTT.

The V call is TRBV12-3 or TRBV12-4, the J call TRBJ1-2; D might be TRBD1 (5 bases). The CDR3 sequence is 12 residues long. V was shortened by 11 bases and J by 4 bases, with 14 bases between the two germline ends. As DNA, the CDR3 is TGTGCCCATAAAAGGGGTACCTATGGCTACACCTTC. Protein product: CAHKRGTYGYTF.

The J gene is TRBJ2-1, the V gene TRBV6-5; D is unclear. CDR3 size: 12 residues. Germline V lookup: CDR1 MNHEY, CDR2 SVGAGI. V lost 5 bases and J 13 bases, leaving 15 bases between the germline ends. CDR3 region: CASSNKARSQFF. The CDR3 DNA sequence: TGTGCCAGCAGTAATAAAGCTAGATCCCAGTTCTTC.